Presented here are 4 T cell receptor beta chains from one specimen sequenced in a study of T cell responses to AZD1222 COVID-19 vaccine. TCRdb's copy holds only in-frame clones and misses some; the assay was immunoSEQ multiplex PCR. The sample records roughly 140,000 clones, approximately 92% being singletons. The specimen comprised peripheral blood, sampled on day 0 of AZD1222 vaccination. These receptors were obtained from an adult in good health.

The chain is built from TRBV28 and TRBJ1-3; 8 bases map to TRBD1. After removal of 5 bases from V and 5 bases from J, the junction contained 5 bases not matched to a gene. Germline V gene sequence: CDR1 MDHEN, CDR2 SYDVKM. There are 14 residues in the CDR3. The CDR3 DNA follows: TGTGCCAGCAGTAGAGGACAGGGAAGAAACACCATATATTTT. Its protein is CASSRGQGRNTIYF.

The rearrangement uses TRBV5-4 and TRBJ1-4; D is unresolved. Trimming left V 4 bases short and J 7 bases short, with 14 bases between. The germline CDR1 and CDR2 sequences are SGHNT and YYREEE (reference sequence). CDR3 length equals 14 residues. Here the CDR3 reads CASSSGSGAEKLFF. The DNA for the CDR3 is TGTGCCAGCAGCAGTGGTTCCGGCGCTGAAAAACTGTTTTTT.

This chain connects TRBV9 to TRBJ2-1; unclear D gene. The CDR3 extends over 15 amino acids. Deletions cut 0 bases from V and 2 bases from J, with 9 bases between. Germline V CDR1 and CDR2: SGDLS, YYNGEE. The CDR3 loop is CASSVDSPPYNEQFF. The DNA for the CDR3 is TGTGCCAGCAGCGTAGACTCTCCGCCCTACAATGAGCAGTTCTTC.

The chain carries TRBV2 and TRBJ1-2, with 8 bases fitting TRBD1. The V gene end was trimmed by 7 bases and the J gene end by 4 bases; junction bases not matched to a gene: 2. Germline V gene lookup returns CDR1 SNHLY and CDR2 FYNNEI. The CDR3 consists of 12 residues. CDR3: CASTGGGYGYTF. The CDR3 nucleotides are TGTGCCAGCACAGGGGGCGGCTATGGCTACACCTTC.